These T cell receptor beta chains were read from a single sample in a study of blood T cell repertoires in COVID-19. The assay was immunoSEQ multiplex PCR, and TCRdb's table has in-frame clones only and misses some. The table lists roughly 390,000 clones, 80% to 90% of them singletons. Sequenced input: peripheral blood. These TCRs come from a woman aged 30 to 39 with COVID-19, enrolled during active disease. The CDR3 runs from the conserved cysteine through the conserved F or W.

j_call v_call cdr3_aa
TRBJ1-2 TRBV5-4 CASSIPGQGANYGYTF
TRBJ1-3 TRBV19 CASKIGGQASGNTIYF
TRBJ2-5 TRBV11-1 CASSRGTGAWETQYF
TRBJ2-1 TRBV4-3 CASSRRAAYNEQFF
TRBJ1-3 TRBV21-1 CASSNVGHYSGNTIYF
TRBJ1-5 TRBV24-1 CATQTGNQPQHF
TRBJ2-5 TRBV5-1 CASSLAVTRGETQYF
TRBJ2-5 TRBV2 CASSEGTFQETQYF
TRBJ2-5 TRBV12-3/TRBV12-4 CASLSGETQYF
TRBJ1-1 TRBV3-1/TRBV3-2 CASSQGGWSTEAFF
TRBJ2-1 TRBV7-9 CASSSIRDRGKEEQFF
TRBJ1-4 TRBV5-5 CASSSEGGTNEKLFF
TRBJ2-1 TRBV2 CASCRRGGRSYNEQFF
TRBJ2-7 TRBV11-2 CASSLTRTVYEQYF
TRBJ1-2 TRBV5-4 CASSPDRVYGYTF
TRBJ2-1 TRBV4-2 CASSRPLDSDNEQFF
TRBJ2-1 TRBV2 CASSRQVVLHEQFF
TRBJ2-7 TRBV4-3 CASSQGLAGRSYEQYF
TRBJ2-7 TRBV7-2 CASSLGATTGWQYF
TRBJ2-4 TRBV30 CAWSRQGTGLQAKNIQYF
TRBJ1-6 TRBV30 CAWSVLSRRTLHF
TRBJ1-4 TRBV30 CAWTRLLNEKLFF
TRBJ1-1 TRBV12-5 CASGLQGNTEAFF
TRBJ2-2 TRBV19 CASSIVSGENTGELFF
TRBJ1-2 TRBV5-6 CASSLGTDYGYTF
TRBJ2-2 TRBV19 CASITTGGNTGELFF
TRBJ1-5 TRBV19 CASSMGDRVFNQPQHF
TRBJ1-1 TRBV2 CASRGGNTEAFF
TRBJ1-4 TRBV16 CASSLSGNQNEKLFF
TRBJ2-3 TRBV2 CATGTGGDTQYF
TRBJ2-2 TRBV11-2 CASTRVLAANTGELFF
TRBJ1-4 TRBV28 CASSVQGVWEKLFF